The rows below give T cell receptor beta chains drawn from one sample of a study of response to subunit inactivated influenza vaccine. TCRdb analysed the RT-PCR reads with MiXCR anew, one entry per CDR3 protein. The table includes around 750,000 distinct CDR3 sequences, roughly 20% detected once. The sample in question was PBMCs from blood, obtained more than 4 days after vaccination. These receptors were collected from a man in his fifties who received an inactivated influenza vaccine. Both conserved end residues are part of each CDR3.

TRBV6-5,CASRLGTAAYEQYF
TRBV20-1,CSARREPNEQFF
TRBV4-3,CASSRGGGSYNEQFF
TRBV20-1,CSAMGSNQPQHF
TRBV4-2,CASSQDLGLAGTYEQYF
TRBV20-1,CSANTRQGHSYEQYF
TRBV14,CASSQVQLSSYNEQFF
TRBV6-2/TRBV6-3,CASSYSTGGYEQYF
TRBV20-1,CSARDGQGLNEQYF
TRBV7-9,CASSSRGASYNEQFF
TRBV20-1,CSASRNRGEEQYF
TRBV20-1,CCAPGTEYTLAPEQYF
TRBV30,CAWGGVGDTQYF
TRBV7-2,CASSHPKGGTQYF
TRBV29-1,CSVEGTGGGEQYF
TRBV12-3/TRBV12-4,CASTLGGSYEQYF
TRBV7-3,CASSPGGVPDTQYF
TRBV3-1,CASSTGTNFYEQYF
TRBV10-3,CAIRSISYYEQYF
TRBV18,CASHESGDTQYF
TRBV25-1,CASSESWAGGAGELFF
TRBV29-1,CSVAGTPGITEAFF
TRBV4-3,CASSQDSISGDTIYF
TRBV12-3/TRBV12-4,CASRPKPGTSGGSSYNEQFF
TRBV30,CAWSVPAGGRTDTQYF
TRBV12-3/TRBV12-4,CASKIGTSIGADTQYF
TRBV5-1,CASSFPTSGASYNEQFF
TRBV6-1,CASSTGGVYGYTF
TRBV5-1,CASSLDGTNEKLFF
TRBV20-1,CSARDRRYGANVLTF
TRBV7-9,CASSLDRRVDF
TRBV5-1,CASSLDSRNTGELFF
TRBV7-9,CASQTGGKGNEQFF
TRBV10-3,CAISGQDHYNEQFF
TRBV20-1,CSAAGLVYEQYF
TRBV6-1,CASSPRDGSQEKLFF
TRBV3-1,CASSRTGWFTGELFF
TRBV12-3/TRBV12-4,CASRTTTSDPYNEQFF
TRBV7-6,CASRFTGAYNSPLHF
TRBV25-1,CASSEYGGGAGELFF
TRBV7-3,CASSSSDRGPYNEQFF
TRBV5-6,CAIGPGHLCSYQETQYF
TRBV7-2,CASKSGTANSPLHF
TRBV20-1,CSGELNSGSRETQYF
TRBV7-2,CASSLVVWDRGTDTQYF
TRBV10-3,CAISESYLTSDTQYF
TRBV5-6,CASRTGPSGANVLTF
TRBV7-9,CASSPVSGQGVKNIQYF
TRBV4-3,CASSQETTFYGYTF
TRBV6-2/TRBV6-3,CASSYLPGSRNGELFF